Here is one TCR beta chain with its context. No cognate antigen has been identified for it. No qualities accompany the bases; no much larger clone lies one base away. The source of the sample is a study of T cells in Graves' hyperthyroidism and ophthalmopathy (dated by TCRdb to between 2017 and 2020). Regarding the complete study: A discovery cohort of approximately 97 patients, 43 with Graves' ophthalmopathy and 57 with stable Graves' hyperthyroidism, was used to find distinguishing TCR V-J signatures. TCR Vbeta CDR3 sequencing of around 130 peripheral blood samples (43 ophthalmopathy, over 70 hyperthyroidism and around 17 progressor patients) is reported in the paper. Once sampling was done, hyperthyroidism patients were given methimazole at a starting dose of 30 mg daily, whereas ophthalmopathy patients were given high-dose intravenous methylprednisolone. Thyroid tissue and blood T-cell repertoires from about six Graves' hyperthyroidism patients were also compared in the study. Prospective prediction of ophthalmopathy was tested in an independent validation cohort of 18 to 20 hyperthyroidism patients and 15 to 17 patients who later progressed to ophthalmopathy. The 100 discovery patients were randomly split 7:3 into training and test sets.

The TCR beta CDR3 regions were amplified from RNA transcripts. The TCR CDR3 was subjected to a first round of RT-PCR using the HTBI primer set and the Qiagen OneStep RT-PCR kit. The libraries were constructed in a second round of multiplex PCR and then size-selected and purified. Libraries were sequenced paired-end with 100 bp reads on an Illumina HiSeq2000. Turning to the authors' computational methods: SOAPnuke was used to process the raw data, with reads discarded if the reads contained adapters or uncalled bases, had a mean Phred below 15, or lacked an exact constant-primer or identifier match. High-quality paired reads were merged using COPE v1.2.5, and each unique nucleotide sequence was defined as a clonotype. Clonotypes were aligned to IMGT TRBV, TRBD and TRBJ reference segments using MiTCR v1.1. Only V-J combinations with frequency above 0.0001, covering about 99% of repertoires, were analysed. The TCS score was defined as F50 (clonal expansion) divided by E x V (chaos), with BLOSUM62-based TCRdist calculated between CDR3 peptides within each V-J. Welch's t-statistics and random forest reduced roughly 500 V-J features to about 12, which were used in a naive Bayes classifier (R e1071). The Morisita-Horn index was used to measure how similar the thyroid and blood repertoires were. TCRdb ran its own pipeline on the public reads, namely fastp trimming at Q25 and MiXCR clone calling, and kept in-frame beta chains. Identical CDR3 proteins give one entry, which carries the most common genes and DNA. The V and J calls, along with clone size, are taken from TCRdb and not from the paper's own processing. The sample records hundreds of thousands of distinct CDR3 sequences, roughly 46% of which are singletons. In total, the top ten clones hold about 7.7% of the sample.

Exclusion was applied to patients with uncontrolled infections, other autoimmune diseases, pregnancy or lactation. Diagnoses were based on clinical symptoms, serum thyroxine and TRAb, thyroid ultrasound and orbital computed tomography. Total RNA was extracted with Trizol reagent, and quality was checked on an Agilent 2100 Bioanalyzer. What the study reported, not specific to this receptor: A 13 V-J signature model separated ophthalmopathy from stable hyperthyroidism, with approximately 87% sensitivity and 81.08% specificity in cross-validation and 80%/75% in testing. In validation, the model predicted progression to ophthalmopathy a median of roughly six months before onset, with about 71% sensitivity and 72.22% specificity. No statistical method was used to fix the sample size in advance, and group allocation was not hidden from the investigators. Blood samples also contained most of the expanded thyroid clonotypes (frequency above 0.001), which suggests that blood repertoires may reflect thyroid immune responses.

The CDR3 runs 12 residues from the cysteine to the phenylalanine. The entry retains the CDR3 DNA only, 36 bases that are in frame from base 1. The V end loses 1 base and the J end loses 3 bases, and a stretch of 7 bases separates them. CDR1 and CDR2, looked up from the germline V gene (reference sequence), are DFQATT and SNEGSKA. This TCR came from an adult man with Graves' disease, either hyperthyroidism or ophthalmopathy (not recorded which). The rearranged chain carries TRBV20-1 and TRBJ2-7, with a tentative D gene TRBD2 over 5 matching bases. The sample was peripheral blood or thyroid tissue (not recorded which). This receptor carries the CDR3 CSARGTLYEQYF. The nucleotides are TGCAGTGCTAGAGGGACTCTCTACGAGCAGTACTTC.